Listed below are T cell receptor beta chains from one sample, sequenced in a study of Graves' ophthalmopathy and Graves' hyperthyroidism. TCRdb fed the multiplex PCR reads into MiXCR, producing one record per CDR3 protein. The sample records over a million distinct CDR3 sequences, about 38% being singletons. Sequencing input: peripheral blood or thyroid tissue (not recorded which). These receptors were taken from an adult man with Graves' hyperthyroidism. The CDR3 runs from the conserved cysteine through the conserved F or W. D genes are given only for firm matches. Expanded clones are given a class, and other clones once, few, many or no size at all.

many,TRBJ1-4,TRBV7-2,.,TGTGCCAGCAGCTTAGTAACGGGGAGGAGTGAAAAACTGTTTTTT,CASSLVTGRSEKLFF
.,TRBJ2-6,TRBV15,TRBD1,TGTGCCACCAGCAGAGCCGGACAGGAGTCTGAAGCTTTC,CATSRAGQESEAF
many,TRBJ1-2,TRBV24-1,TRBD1,TGTGCCACCAGTGAAACTCCGGGACAGGGGCACTATGGCTACACCTTC,CATSETPGQGHYGYTF
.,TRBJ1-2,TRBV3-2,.,TGTGCCAGCAGCGAAACTCCGACTTATGGCTACACCTTC,CASSETPTYGYTF
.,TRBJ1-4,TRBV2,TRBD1,TGTGCCAGCATTGGGGACAGGGTTAATGAAAAACTGTTTTTT,CASIGDRVNEKLFF
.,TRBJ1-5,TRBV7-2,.,TGTGCCAGCAGCCAAGAAGTCGCAAACATGAATCAGCCCCAGCATTTT,CASSQEVANMNQPQHF
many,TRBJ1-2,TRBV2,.,TGTGCCAGGGGGGTTGAGGGAAACTATGGCTACACCTTC,CARGVEGNYGYTF
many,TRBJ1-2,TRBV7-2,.,TGTGCCAGCAGCTTACTATTGATGCCAGGATGGAGTGGCTACACCTTC,CASSLLLMPGWSGYTF
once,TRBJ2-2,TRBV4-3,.,TGCGCCAGCAGCCAAGATCGAGGTCGAGGGGAGCTGTTTTTT,CASSQDRGRGELFF
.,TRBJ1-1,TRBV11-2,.,TGTGCCAGCAGCATAGGAGCCAGACACACTGAGGCTTTCTTT,CASSIGARHTEAFF
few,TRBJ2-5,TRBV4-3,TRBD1,TGCGCCAGCAGCCAAGATAAGGGGGCCCCAGAGACCCAGTACTTC,CASSQDKGAPETQYF
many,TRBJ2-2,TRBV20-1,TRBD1,TGCAGTGCTAGAAAGACAGGGATGATTCTACGGGAGCTGTTTTTT,CSARKTGMILRELFF
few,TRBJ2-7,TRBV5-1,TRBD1,TGCGCCAGCAGCTCAACAGGGGGTGGATTGTGGGAGCAGTACTTC,CASSSTGGGLWEQYF
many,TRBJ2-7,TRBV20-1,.,TGCAGTGCTCTTTCAGGGGCCGCCTACGAGCAGTACTTC,CSALSGAAYEQYF
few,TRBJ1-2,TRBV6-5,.,TGTGCCAGCAGTAACGAATATGGGACAAATGGCTACACCTTC,CASSNEYGTNGYTF
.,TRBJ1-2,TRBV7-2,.,TGTGCCAGCAGCCAAGATGGCTGGGGTGGCTACACCTTC,CASSQDGWGGYTF
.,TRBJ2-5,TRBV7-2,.,TGTGCCAGCAGCGCGACAGGCGGGACCCAAGAGACCCAGTACTTC,CASSATGGTQETQYF
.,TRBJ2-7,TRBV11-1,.,TGTGCCAGCAGCTTAGGGACTAACGGGTTCGACGAGCAGTACTTC,CASSLGTNGFDEQYF
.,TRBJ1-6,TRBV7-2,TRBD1,TGTGCCAGCAGCTTACGCCAGGGACAGCACTTT,CASSLRQGQHF
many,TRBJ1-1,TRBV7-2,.,TGTGCCAGCAGCCAAGGATCACCTGGGACTGAAGCTTTCTTT,CASSQGSPGTEAFF
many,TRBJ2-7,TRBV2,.,TGTGCCAGCAGTGAGGCCCTGACAGCTATGTACTTC,CASSEALTAMYF
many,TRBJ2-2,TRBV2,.,TGTGCCAGCAGTACACCCGGGGAGCTGTTTTTT,CASSTPGELFF
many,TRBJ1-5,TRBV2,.,TGTGCCAGCACCCAGGACGGGGATAGCAATCAGCCCCAGCATTTT,CASTQDGDSNQPQHF
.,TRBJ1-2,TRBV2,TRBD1,TGTGCCAGCAGTTTACGCCGACAGGGGGTTGGCTACACCTTC,CASSLRRQGVGYTF
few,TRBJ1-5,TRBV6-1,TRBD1,TGTGCCAGCAGTTGGGACAGGGCCGGGAGCAATCAGCCCCAGCATTTT,CASSWDRAGSNQPQHF
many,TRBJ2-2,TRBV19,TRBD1,TGTGCCATTAGGTCCTCGACAGGGGACACCGGGGAGCTGTTTTTT,CAIRSSTGDTGELFF
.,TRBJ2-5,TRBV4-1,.,TGCGCCAGCAGCCAAGATTTTGGGCAAGAGACCCAGTACTTC,CASSQDFGQETQYF